There are a few counts of the clone carrying this T cell receptor beta chain. The sample is drawn from a study of early T cells in non-severe SARS-CoV-2 infection. About the research overall: Chains stayed unpaired after sequencing of bulk RNA from unsorted whole blood.

Each single cDNA molecule received a unique molecular identifier. TCRdb recomputed calls from the 5' RACE reads with MiXCR, one row per CDR3 protein. The sample has 35,000 to 45,000 distinct CDR3 sequences, 5% to 6.5% seen once. The receptor was derived from an adult who was a healthcare worker with PCR-confirmed SARS-CoV-2 infection or an uninfected control (not recorded which). The sample was whole blood, taken at baseline.

The CDR3 DNA is TGTGCCAACCACAATGGGTGTGGAGGGGGACACCCCTACGAGCAGTACTTC. This encodes CANHNGCGGGHPYEQYF. The gene calls are TRBV7-6 and TRBJ2-7, with D tentatively TRBD1 or TRBD2 (6 bases each). The CDR3 totals 17 residues. V was trimmed by 10 bases and J by 2 bases, leaving 27 bases between them. Germline CDR1 SGHVS, CDR2 FNYEAQ.